The clone carrying this T cell receptor (beta chain) was observed many times. What it recognizes is unknown. With 5 bases removed from V and 3 bases from J, the gap between germline ends came to 10 bases. The CDR3 sequence is 13 residues long. The germline gives CDR1 DFQATT, CDR2 SNEGSKA (reference sequence). This entry comes from a study of early T cells in non-severe SARS-CoV-2 infection. Study overall: With bulk RNA from unsorted whole blood as input, sequencing yielded unpaired chains.

Points from the study as a whole: Lookups in VDJdb leaned toward anti-spike CD8 responses and missed private and CD4 specificities.

In the library, individual cDNA molecules carried attached unique molecular identifiers. One entry per CDR3 protein results from TCRdb running MiXCR on the 5' RACE reads. The sample comprises tens of thousands of distinct CDR3 sequences, 8.5% to 10% of which are singletons, and approximately 15% rests with the top ten. The source material was whole blood. The V gene is TRBV20-1, the J gene TRBJ1-4; TRBD1 might be the D (6 bases). This TCR was sampled from an adult who was a healthcare worker with PCR-confirmed SARS-CoV-2 infection or an uninfected control (not recorded which). CDR3 sequence: CSAPEGANEKLFF. Here the CDR3 DNA reads TGCAGTGCTCCCGAGGGGGCTAATGAAAAACTGTTTTTT.